Detailed here is one TCR beta chain. The entry originates in a study of blood T cell repertoires in COVID-19. The wider study: COVID-19 samples collected from the United States, Italy and Spain covered acute and convalescent phases. Sample material is recorded as cDNA or gDNA derived from T cells, B-cell-depleted T cells, or PBMCs.

V shed 0 bases and J shed 2 bases, with 19 bases lying between them. CDR1 SGHAT and CDR2 FQNNGV come from the germline V gene. The CDR3 totals 18 residues. Original processing methods: Scientists estimated how many nucleated cells there were by amplifying reference gene primers. TCRdb's copy holds only in-frame clones and misses some; the assay was immunoSEQ multiplex PCR. D and trimming were read from the DNA, whereas the V and J calls and clone size are those reported in that table. Of roughly 70,000 clones detected, 85% to 90% appear once; the ten largest clones hold 6% to 8%. The chain has TRBV11-2 and TRBJ2-5; the D gene is possibly TRBD2 (9 bases). The receptor comes from a woman aged 80 or older with active COVID-19. The source material was peripheral blood. DNA for the CDR3: TGTGCCAGCAGCTTAGAACAGGGGGGTCTAGCGGGACAAGAGACCCAGTACTTC. The encoded protein is CASSLEQGGLAGQETQYF.